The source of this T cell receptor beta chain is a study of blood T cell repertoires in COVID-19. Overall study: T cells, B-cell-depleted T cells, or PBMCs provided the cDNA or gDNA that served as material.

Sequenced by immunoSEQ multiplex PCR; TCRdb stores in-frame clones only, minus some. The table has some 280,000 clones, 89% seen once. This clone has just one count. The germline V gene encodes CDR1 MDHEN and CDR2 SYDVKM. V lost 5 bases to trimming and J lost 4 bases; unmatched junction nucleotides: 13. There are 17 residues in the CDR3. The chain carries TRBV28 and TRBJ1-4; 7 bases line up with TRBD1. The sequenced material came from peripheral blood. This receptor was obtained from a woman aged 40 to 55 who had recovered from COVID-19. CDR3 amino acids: CASSPNPGTANNEKLFF. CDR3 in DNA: TGTGCCAGCAGTCCAAATCCCGGGACAGCCAATAATGAAAAACTGTTTTTT.